Sequencing of this T cell receptor beta chain was carried out in a study of cytomegalovirus exposure and HLA in healthy donors. Study-level information: A preliminary data release comprised around 90 million unique TCRs obtained from HLA-typed donors.

There are 17 residues in the CDR3. After removal of 0 bases from V and 4 bases from J, the junction contained 9 bases not matched to a gene. Germline values: CDR1 MNHNS, CDR2 SASEGT. In the case of this clone: Its antigen is as yet unknown.

Whole-study results and caveats: Later, an analysis found that common viral pathogens appeared to be linked with several of the most significant clusters. In an earlier analysis, in roughly 600 donors, most V segments appeared productive either ~87% or ~30% of the time.

The PCR contained 60 Vbeta and 13 Jbeta primers. Clones were read by immunoSEQ multiplex PCR, and TCRdb kept only the in-frame ones, dropping some. The sample includes roughly 90,000 clones, about 81% of them seen just once. The clonotype originates from a man between 18 and 29 years old in good health and CMV-seronegative. Sequences were obtained from PBMCs. The gene calls are TRBV6-1 and TRBJ1-5; 7 bases match TRBD1. The CDR3 sequence: CASSEASPRQGNQPQHF. DNA for the CDR3: TGTGCCAGCAGTGAAGCGAGTCCGCGACAGGGTAATCAGCCCCAGCATTTT.